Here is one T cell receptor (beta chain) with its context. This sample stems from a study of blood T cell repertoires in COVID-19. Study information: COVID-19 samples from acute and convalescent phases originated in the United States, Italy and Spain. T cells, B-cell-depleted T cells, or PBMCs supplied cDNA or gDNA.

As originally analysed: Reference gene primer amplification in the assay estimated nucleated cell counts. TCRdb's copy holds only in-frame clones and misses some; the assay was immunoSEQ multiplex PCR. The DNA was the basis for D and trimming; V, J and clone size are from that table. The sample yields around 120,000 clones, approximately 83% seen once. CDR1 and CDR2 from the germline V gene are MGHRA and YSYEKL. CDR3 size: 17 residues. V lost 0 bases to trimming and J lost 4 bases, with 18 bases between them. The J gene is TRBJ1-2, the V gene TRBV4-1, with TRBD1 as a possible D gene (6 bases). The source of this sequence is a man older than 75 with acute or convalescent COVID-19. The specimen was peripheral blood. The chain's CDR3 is CASSQEIRRGAAYGYTF. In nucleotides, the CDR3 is TGCGCCAGCAGCCAAGAAATACGGCGGGGGGCGGCCTATGGCTACACCTTC.